This T cell receptor beta chain was profiled in a study of shared clonotypes between healthy human individuals (TCRdb year 2020). Study-wide context: A few men and a couple of women, aged 18 to 49 years, made up the cohort. To estimate repertoire size and how much clonotypes are shared between individuals, the study performed deep sequencing of blood TCR repertoires from roughly five healthy adults. Each donor's leukapheresis produced roughly between roughly 0.85 and 9.5 billion PBMCs. For each donor, CD4 naive and CD4 memory were each given three plates, CD8 naive was given two plates, and CD8 memory was given one plate. To increase sequencing depth and limit assay-specific biases, TCR repertoire library preparation and sequencing were carried out by different laboratories using diverse techniques.

The donors were healthy, HIV-negative adults with no recently reported acute infections or vaccinations. Every donor was a Caucasian adult living in Nashville, Tennessee, USA. CD4+ T cells were enriched through magnetic negative selection, after which naive cells were positively selected on CD45RA and the remaining negative fraction served as the memory subset. Blood was obtained by leukapheresis, after which PBMCs were separated by Ficoll-Histopaque density gradient centrifugation and cryopreserved in liquid nitrogen vapor phase. Purity and quantity of every magnetically sorted T cell population were checked by analytical flow cytometry. Each sorted fraction had its genomic DNA isolated and then quantified by UV absorbance on a Nanodrop 2000c. In regard to this clone: What this receptor recognizes is not known. No much larger clone exists at a distance of one base, and base qualities are not known.

V drops 3 bases and J drops 0 bases, leaving 12 bases in between. CDR1 is given as LNHDA and CDR2 as SQIVND, both from the germline V gene (reference sequence). Inclusive of the bounding cysteine and phenylalanine, the CDR3 is 16 residues long. Of the read, only the CDR3 DNA is kept; its 48 bases are in frame from base 1. Study-level results and caveats: Across a few donors, approximately 4.9% of naive CD4, approximately 3.6% of naive CD8, 2% to 2.5% of memory CD4, and roughly 0.4% of memory CD8 clonotypes were shared. Based on pairwise subsampling, the degree of clonotype sharing among donors was expected to be affected by sequencing depth. The small number of donors limited the genetic and exposure-history diversity represented. Compared with non-shared clonotypes, clonotypes shared by all four sorted-subset donors had higher generation probabilities. Naive subsets generally had larger estimated clonotype richness than memory subsets. Rarefaction of sorted-subset datasets indicated incomplete sequencing despite the large sequencing depth. Sampling was restricted to blood, and TCR repertoires in tissues likely differ from the TCR repertoires found in blood.

TCR CDR3 regions were amplified from genomic DNA by multiplex PCR using the deep immunoSEQ assay. Genomic DNA extracted from each cell subset was distributed evenly over all wells of several immunoSEQ 96-well plates, and each plate served as one replicate. Each replicate PCR for sorted subsets received about 0.2 ug genomic DNA, equal to some 32,000 T cell genomes. The purified libraries were quantified using a Qubit 3.0 fluorometer, sized with a Bioanalyzer 2100, and then quantified again using the KAPA Library Quantification kit. A separate single-read 150-cycle Illumina NextSeq 550 flow cell was used to sequence each immunoSEQ 96-well plate. The original pipeline was this. Because the immunoSEQ output included only junctional sequences and no quality scores, the filtering could not be the same as the filtering used for full-length reads. To assign V/J genes and CDR3, sequences were annotated against IMGT germline references using PyIR, a Python wrapper for IgBLAST v1.9. Reads were filtered out if the reads had weak V/J assignments (E-value above 1e-6), no CDR3, stop codons, out-of-frame junctions, or ambiguous translated residues. A V3J clonotype was defined by an identical inferred V gene, J gene, and CDR3 amino acid sequence. The percentage overlap between two repertoires was calculated by dividing the number of shared unique clonotypes by the size of the smaller repertoire. Repertoire richness was assessed with RTK rarefaction, the Chao1 estimator, and Recon v2.1 estimates of unobserved clonotypes. Generation probabilities for all TCRbeta clonotypes obtained by the gDNA method from a few donors were computed using OLGA. The table comes from immuneACCESS by way of TCRdb, which keeps in-frame sequences with V and J called. Part of the clones is missing from these tables; in studies checked, under half for an unresolved V gene and the rest for unknown reasons. From that table come the V and J calls and clone size; the DNA was used to work out D and trimming. Present in this sample are about 1.1 million clones, roughly 74% of which were seen just once. 0.5% to 0.65% of the sample goes to the ten largest clones.

This receptor was identified in a man aged 18 to 30 in good health. Some clones in this sample may be carry-over from other donors' samples. Recombination connected TRBV19 to TRBJ1-5; the D gene is possibly TRBD1, with 5 bases matching. Sequenced sample: memory CD4+ T cells from PBMCs. Explained via the paper, the cell subset or site label denotes: CD45RA-negative fraction. The CDR3 in this case is CASSILGGYSNQPQHF. The nucleotides read TGTGCCAGTAGTATCCTCGGGGGGTATAGCAATCAGCCCCAGCATTTT.